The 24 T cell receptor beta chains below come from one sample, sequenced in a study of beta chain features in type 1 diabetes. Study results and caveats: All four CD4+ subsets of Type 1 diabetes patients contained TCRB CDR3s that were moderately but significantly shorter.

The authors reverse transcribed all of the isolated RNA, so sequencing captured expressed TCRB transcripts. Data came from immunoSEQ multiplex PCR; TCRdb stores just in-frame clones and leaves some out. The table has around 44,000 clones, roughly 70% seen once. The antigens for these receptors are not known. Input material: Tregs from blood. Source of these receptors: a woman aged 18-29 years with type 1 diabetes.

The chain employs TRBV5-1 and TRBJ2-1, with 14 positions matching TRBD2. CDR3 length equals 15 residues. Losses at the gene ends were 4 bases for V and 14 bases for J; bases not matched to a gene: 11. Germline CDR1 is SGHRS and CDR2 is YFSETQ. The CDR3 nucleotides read TGCGCCAGCAGCCCGGGACTAGCGGGGGCCACGGGGGAGTTCTTC. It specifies CASSPGLAGATGEFF.

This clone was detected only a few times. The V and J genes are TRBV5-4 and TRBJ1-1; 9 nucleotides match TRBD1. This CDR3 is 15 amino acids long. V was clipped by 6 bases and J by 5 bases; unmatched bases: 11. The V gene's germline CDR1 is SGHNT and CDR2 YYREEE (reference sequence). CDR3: CASIPGQGMRTEAFF. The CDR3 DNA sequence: TGTGCCAGCATACCGGGACAGGGAATGAGGACTGAAGCTTTCTTT. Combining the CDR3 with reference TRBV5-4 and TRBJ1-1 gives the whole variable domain ETGVTQSPTHLIKTRGQQVTLRCSSQSGHNTVSWYQQALGQGPQFIFQYYREEENGRGNFPPRFSGLQFPNYSSELNVNALELDDSALYLCASIPGQGMRTEAFFGQGTRLTVV.

The CDR3 sequence is CASSLRQGAYEQYF. The CDR3 nucleotides are TGTGCCAGCAGCTTGAGACAGGGTGCCTACGAGCAGTACTTC. This chain connects TRBV5-4 to TRBJ2-7; 7 bases match TRBD1. The CDR3 has 14 amino acids. The V gene end was trimmed by 1 base and the J gene end by 2 bases; junction bases not matched to a gene: 3. Germline CDR1 is SGHNT and CDR2 is YYREEE (reference sequence).

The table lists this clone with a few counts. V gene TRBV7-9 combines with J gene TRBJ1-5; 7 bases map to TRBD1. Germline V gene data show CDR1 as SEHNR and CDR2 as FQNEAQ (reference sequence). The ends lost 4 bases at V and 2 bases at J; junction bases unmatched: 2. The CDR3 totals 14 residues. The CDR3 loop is CASSSQGGNQPQHF. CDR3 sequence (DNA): TGTGCCAGCAGCTCCCAGGGGGGCAATCAGCCCCAGCATTTT.

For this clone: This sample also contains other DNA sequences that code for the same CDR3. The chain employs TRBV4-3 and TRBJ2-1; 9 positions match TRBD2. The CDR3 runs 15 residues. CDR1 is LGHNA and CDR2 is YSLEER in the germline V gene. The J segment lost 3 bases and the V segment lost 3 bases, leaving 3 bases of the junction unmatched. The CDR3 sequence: CASSQETSGYNEQFF. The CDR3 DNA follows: TGCGCCAGCAGCCAGGAGACTAGCGGCTACAATGAGCAGTTCTTC.

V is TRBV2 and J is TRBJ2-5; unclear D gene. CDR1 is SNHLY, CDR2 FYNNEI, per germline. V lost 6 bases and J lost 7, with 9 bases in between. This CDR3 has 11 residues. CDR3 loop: CASRGRWTQYF. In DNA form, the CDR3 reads TGTGCCAGCAGGGGCCGGTGGACCCAGTACTTC.

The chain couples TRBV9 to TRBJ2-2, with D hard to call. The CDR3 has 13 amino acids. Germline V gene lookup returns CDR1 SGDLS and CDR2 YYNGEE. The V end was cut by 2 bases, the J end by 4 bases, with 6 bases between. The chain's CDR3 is CASSVVSTGELFF. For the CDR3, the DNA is TGTGCCAGCAGCGTCGTGTCCACCGGGGAGCTGTTTTTT.

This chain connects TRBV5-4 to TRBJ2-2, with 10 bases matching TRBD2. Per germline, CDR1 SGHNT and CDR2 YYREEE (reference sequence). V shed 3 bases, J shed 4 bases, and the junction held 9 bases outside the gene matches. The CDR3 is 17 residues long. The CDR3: CASSWAGTSVPTGELFF. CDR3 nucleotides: TGTGCCAGCAGCTGGGCCGGGACTAGCGTTCCCACCGGGGAGCTGTTTTTT.

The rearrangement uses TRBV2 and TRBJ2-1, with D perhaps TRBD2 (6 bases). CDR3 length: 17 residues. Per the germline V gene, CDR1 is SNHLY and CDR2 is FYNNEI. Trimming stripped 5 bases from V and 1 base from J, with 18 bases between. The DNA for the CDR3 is TGTGCCAGCAGTTTTCCGGGACTCTCATTATCCTACAATGAGCAGTTCTTC. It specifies CASSFPGLSLSYNEQFF.

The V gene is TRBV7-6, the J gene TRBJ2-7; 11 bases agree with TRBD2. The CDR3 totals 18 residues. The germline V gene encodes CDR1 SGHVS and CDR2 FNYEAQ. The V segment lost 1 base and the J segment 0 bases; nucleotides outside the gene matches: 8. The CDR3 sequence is CASSLVPTSGGNSYEQYF. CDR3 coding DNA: TGTGCCAGCAGCTTAGTCCCTACTAGCGGGGGAAACTCCTACGAGCAGTACTTC.

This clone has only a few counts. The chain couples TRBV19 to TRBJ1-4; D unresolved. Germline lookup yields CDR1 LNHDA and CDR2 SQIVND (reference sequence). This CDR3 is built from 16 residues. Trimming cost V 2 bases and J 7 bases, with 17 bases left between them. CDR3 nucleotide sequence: TGTGCCAGTAGTATAAGTGGTTCTTTTGCGAGTGAAAAACTGTTTTTT. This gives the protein CASSISGSFASEKLFF.

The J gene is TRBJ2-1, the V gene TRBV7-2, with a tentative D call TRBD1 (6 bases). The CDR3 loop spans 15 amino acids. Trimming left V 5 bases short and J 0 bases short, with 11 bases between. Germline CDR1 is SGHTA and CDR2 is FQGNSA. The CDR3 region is CASSPTGPSYNEQFF. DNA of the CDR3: TGTGCCAGCAGCCCTACAGGGCCCTCCTACAATGAGCAGTTCTTC.

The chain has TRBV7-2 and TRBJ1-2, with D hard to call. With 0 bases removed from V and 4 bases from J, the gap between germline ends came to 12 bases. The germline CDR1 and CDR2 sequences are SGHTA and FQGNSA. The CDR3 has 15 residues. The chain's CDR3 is CASSLAPHISYGYTF. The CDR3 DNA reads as TGTGCCAGCAGCTTAGCTCCCCACATATCCTATGGCTACACCTTC.

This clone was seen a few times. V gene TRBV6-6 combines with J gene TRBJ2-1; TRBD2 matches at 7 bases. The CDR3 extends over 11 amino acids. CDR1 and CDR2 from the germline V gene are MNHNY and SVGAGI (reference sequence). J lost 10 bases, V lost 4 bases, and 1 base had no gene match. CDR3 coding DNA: TGTGCCAGCAGTTCGGGGGGAGAGCAGTTCTTC. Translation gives CASSSGGEQFF.

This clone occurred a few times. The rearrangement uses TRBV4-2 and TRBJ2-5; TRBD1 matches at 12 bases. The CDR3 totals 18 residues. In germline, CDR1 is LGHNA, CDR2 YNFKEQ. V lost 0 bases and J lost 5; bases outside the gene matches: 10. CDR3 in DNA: TGTGCCAGCAGCCAAGATGGTGGCGGGACAGGGGGCTTTGAGACCCAGTACTTC. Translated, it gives CASSQDGGGTGGFETQYF.

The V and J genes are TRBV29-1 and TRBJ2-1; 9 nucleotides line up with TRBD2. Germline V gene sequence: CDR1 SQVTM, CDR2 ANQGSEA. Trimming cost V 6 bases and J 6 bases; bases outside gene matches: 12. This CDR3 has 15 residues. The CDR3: CSVDETGTSFNEQFF. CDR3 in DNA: TGCAGCGTCGACGAGACCGGGACTAGCTTCAATGAGCAGTTCTTC.

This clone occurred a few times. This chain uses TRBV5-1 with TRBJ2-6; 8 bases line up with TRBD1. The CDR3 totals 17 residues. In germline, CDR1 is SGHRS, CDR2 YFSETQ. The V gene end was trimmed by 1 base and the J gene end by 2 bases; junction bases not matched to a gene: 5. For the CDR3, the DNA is TGCGCCAGCAGCTTGCGACAGGGGCTTGCTGGGGCCAACGTCCTGACTTTC. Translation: CASSLRQGLAGANVLTF.

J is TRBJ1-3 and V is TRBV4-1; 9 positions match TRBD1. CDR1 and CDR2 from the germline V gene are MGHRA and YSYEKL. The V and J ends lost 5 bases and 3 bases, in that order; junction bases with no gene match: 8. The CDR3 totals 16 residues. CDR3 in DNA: TGCGCCAGCAGCTCCCGGACAGGGGAGAATGGAAACACCATATATTTT. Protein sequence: CASSSRTGENGNTIYF.

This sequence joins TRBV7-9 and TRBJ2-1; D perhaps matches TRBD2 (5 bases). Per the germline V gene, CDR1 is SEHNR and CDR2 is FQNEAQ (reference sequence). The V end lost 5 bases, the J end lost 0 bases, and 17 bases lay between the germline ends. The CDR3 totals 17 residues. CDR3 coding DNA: TGTGCCAGCAGCCCCCTCAGAGGGCAAAGCTCCTACAATGAGCAGTTCTTC. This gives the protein CASSPLRGQSSYNEQFF.

CDR3 loop: CASSPRLAGEVDTQYF. DNA of the CDR3: TGTGCCAGCAGCCCCCGCCTGGCGGGAGAAGTAGATACGCAGTATTTT. V and J are TRBV7-3 and TRBJ2-3, with 7 nucleotides matching TRBD2. The CDR3 has 16 amino acids. Germline V gives CDR1 SGHTA, CDR2 FQGTGA. The junction had 13 bases not matched to a gene; V was cut back by 5 bases and J by 5 bases.

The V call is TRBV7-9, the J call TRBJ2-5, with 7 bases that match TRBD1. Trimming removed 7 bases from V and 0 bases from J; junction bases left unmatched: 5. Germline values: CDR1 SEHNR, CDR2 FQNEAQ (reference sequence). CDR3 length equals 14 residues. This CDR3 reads CASNPGQYQETQYF. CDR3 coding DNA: TGTGCCAGCAACCCGGGACAGTACCAAGAGACCCAGTACTTC.

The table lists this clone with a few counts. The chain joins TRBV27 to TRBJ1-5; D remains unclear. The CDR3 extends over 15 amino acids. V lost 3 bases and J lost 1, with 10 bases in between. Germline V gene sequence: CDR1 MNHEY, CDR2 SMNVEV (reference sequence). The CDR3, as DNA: TGTGCCAGCAGTTTCAGTGGCCTCAGCAATCAGCCCCAGCATTTT. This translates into CASSFSGLSNQPQHF.

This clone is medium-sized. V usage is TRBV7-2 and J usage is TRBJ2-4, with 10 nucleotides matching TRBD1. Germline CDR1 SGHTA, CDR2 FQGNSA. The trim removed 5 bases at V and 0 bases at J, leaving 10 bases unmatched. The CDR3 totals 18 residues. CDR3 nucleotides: TGTGCCAGCAGCCTCCGGGACAGGGGTTCCGTAGCCAAAAACATTCAGTACTTC. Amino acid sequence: CASSLRDRGSVAKNIQYF.

CDR3 nucleotides: TGTGCCAGCAGCTTTGAGGGAAACTACGAGCAGTACTTC. Amino acid sequence: CASSFEGNYEQYF. The chain uses TRBV7-9 and TRBJ2-7; tentative D call: TRBD2 (5 bases). The CDR3 runs 13 residues. The V and J ends lost 3 bases and 3 bases respectively, with 9 bases between them. Germline V gene sequence: CDR1 SEHNR, CDR2 FQNEAQ (reference sequence).